The subject of this entry is one T cell receptor (beta chain). What it binds is unknown. Sequenced by immunoSEQ multiplex PCR; TCRdb stores in-frame clones only, minus some. The sample records 100,000 or so clones, about 89% being singletons. Whether given at about 4 or about 12 weeks, second doses were pooled. Germline values: CDR1 SGHRS, CDR2 YFSETQ. CDR3 length equals 14 residues. V dropped 5 bases and J dropped 3 bases, with 15 bases sitting between them. The data belong to a study of T cell responses to AZD1222 COVID-19 vaccine. Study-wide results and limits: With two AZD1222 doses given, Spike-specific TCR breadth and depth both rose. Vaccine-associated CD4 TCRs ranged over spike, dominating at 160-218 and 743-854. Within unmutated variant regions lay the reported targets of nearly half of spike-specific TCRs.

The chain couples TRBV5-1 to TRBJ2-7; D might be TRBD2 (6 bases). The receptor's source is an adult who received the AZD1222 COVID-19 vaccine. This sample comprised peripheral blood, obtained 28 days after the second AZD1222 dose. The CDR3 is CASSPGTGDYEQYF. In nucleotides, the CDR3 is TGCGCCAGCAGTCCCGGGACTGGGGACTACGAGCAGTACTTC.